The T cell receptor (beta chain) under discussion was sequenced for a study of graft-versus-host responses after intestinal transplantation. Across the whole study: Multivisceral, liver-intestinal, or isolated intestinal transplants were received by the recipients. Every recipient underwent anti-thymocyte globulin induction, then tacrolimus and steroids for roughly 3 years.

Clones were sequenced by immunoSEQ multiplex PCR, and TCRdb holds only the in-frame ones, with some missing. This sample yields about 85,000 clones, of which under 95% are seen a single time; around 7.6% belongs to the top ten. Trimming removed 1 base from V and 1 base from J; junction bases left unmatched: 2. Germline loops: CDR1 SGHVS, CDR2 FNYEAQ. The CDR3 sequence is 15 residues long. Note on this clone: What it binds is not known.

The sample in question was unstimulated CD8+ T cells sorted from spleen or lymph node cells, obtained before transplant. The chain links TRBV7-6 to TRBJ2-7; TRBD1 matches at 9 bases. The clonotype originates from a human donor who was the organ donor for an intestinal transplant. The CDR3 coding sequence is TGTGCCAGCAGCTTAGGACAGGGGGGTTCCTACGAGCAGTACTTC. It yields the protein CASSLGQGGSYEQYF.